The T cell receptor beta chain under discussion was sequenced for a study of somatic mutations in cytotoxic T cells in rheumatoid arthritis. Study summary: Flow sorting yielded some V beta antibody-stained T-cell populations at nearly 100% purity, among them V beta1+ cells sequenced for TCRB. Study-wide results and limits: Antigenic targets recognized by the expanded CD8+ clones remained undetermined.

Worth noting for this clone: The antigen is unknown.

CDR3 size: 18 residues. V dropped 0 bases and J dropped 8; count of bases not matched to a gene: 14. Germline CDR1 reads MGHRA; CDR2 reads YSYEKL. In the authors' workflow: Only a few patient CD8+ clones above 1% matched published virus-specific TCRB sequences. This table comes from immunoSEQ multiplex PCR, and its TCRdb copy is limited to in-frame clones, with some not included. V, J and clone size are taken as reported in that table, and D and trimming were inferred from the DNA itself. In the table there are some 2,300 clones, 65% to 85% of which are singletons. The chain combines TRBV4-1 with TRBJ1-4; 8 bases map to TRBD1. Source material: CD8+ T cells sorted from blood. This clonotype was obtained from a woman between 40 and 50 years old with rheumatoid arthritis. The CDR3 here is CASSQEHPPQGAQEKLFF. The CDR3 DNA sequence: TGCGCCAGCAGCCAAGAACACCCACCGCAGGGGGCGCAGGAAAAACTGTTTTTT.